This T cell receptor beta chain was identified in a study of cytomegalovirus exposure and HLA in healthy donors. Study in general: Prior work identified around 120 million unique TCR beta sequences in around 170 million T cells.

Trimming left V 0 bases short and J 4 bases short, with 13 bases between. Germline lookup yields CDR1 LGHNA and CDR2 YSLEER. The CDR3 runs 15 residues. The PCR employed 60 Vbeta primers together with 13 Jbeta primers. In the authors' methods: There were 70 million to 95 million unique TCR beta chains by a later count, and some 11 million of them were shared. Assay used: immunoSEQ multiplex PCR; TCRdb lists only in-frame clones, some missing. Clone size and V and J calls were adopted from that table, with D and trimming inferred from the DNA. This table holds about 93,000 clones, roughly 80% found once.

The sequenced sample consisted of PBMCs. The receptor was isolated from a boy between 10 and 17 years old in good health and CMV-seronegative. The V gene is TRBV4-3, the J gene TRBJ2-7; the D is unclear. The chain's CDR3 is CASSQDRVASYEQYF. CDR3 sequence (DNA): TGCGCCAGCAGCCAAGATCGGGTGGCTAGTTACGAGCAGTACTTC.